The TCR beta chain under discussion was sequenced for a study of blood T cells in healthy people across ages. PCR was performed a second time for about 7 to 12 cycles using a sample-barcoded 5' primer and a J-beta primer mix. The authors tagged each cDNA molecule using a template-switch adaptor with 12 random nucleotides. TCRdb reanalysed the 5' RACE reads using MiXCR and keeps one entry per CDR3 protein. The sample consists of 450,000 to 700,000 distinct CDR3 sequences, approximately 25% of them appearing once. Notes on the study in general: Age showed a roughly linear inverse relationship with TCR beta diversity per million T cells.

CDR1 is SEHNR, CDR2 FQNEAQ, per germline (reference sequence). The CDR3 is 15 amino acids. Trimming took off 5 bases at V and 7 bases at J, with 18 bases between the two ends. There are a few counts of this clonotype. The antigen remains undetermined. The V and J genes are TRBV7-9 and TRBJ2-4; either TRBD1 or TRBD2 may fit D (7 bases each). Sequenced material: blood. The sequence was collected from a woman in her seventies in good health. CDR3 nucleotide sequence: TGTGCCAGCAGCCCCCGGGGGGACAGCTGGAACATTCAGTACTTC. Translated, it gives CASSPRGDSWNIQYF.